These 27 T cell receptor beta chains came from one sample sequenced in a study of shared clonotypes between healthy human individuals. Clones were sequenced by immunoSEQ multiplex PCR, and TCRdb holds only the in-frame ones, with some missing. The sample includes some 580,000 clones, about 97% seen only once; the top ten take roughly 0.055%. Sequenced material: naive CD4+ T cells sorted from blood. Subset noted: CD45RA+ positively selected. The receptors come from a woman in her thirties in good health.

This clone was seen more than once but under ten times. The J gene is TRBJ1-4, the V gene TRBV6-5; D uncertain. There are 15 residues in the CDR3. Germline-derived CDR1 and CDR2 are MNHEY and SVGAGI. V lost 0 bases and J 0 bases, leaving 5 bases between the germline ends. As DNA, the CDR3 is TGTGCCAGCAGTTACTCGGGATCAACTAATGAAAAACTGTTTTTT. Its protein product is CASSYSGSTNEKLFF.

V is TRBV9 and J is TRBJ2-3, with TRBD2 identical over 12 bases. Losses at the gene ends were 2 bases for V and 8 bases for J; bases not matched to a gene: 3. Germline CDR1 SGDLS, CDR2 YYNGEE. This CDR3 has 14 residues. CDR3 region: CASSVLAGGSTQYF. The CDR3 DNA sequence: TGTGCCAGCAGCGTTCTAGCGGGAGGGAGTACGCAGTATTTT. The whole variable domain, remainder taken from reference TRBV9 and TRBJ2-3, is DSGVTQTPKHLITATGQRVTLRCSPRSGDLSVYWYQQSLDQGLQFLIQYYNGEERAKGNILERFSAQQFPDLHSELNLSSLELGDSALYFCASSVLAGGSTQYFGPGTRLTVL.

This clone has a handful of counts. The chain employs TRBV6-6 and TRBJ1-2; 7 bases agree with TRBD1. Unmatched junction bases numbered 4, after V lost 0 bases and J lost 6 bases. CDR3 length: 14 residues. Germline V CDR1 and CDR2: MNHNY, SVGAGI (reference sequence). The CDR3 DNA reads TGTGCCAGCAGTTACTCGGAGACAGGGAATGGCTACACCTTC. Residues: CASSYSETGNGYTF.

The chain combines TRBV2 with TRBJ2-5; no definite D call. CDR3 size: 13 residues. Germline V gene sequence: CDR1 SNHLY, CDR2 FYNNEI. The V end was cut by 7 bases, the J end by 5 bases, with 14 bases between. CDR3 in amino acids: CASTRPTSETQYF. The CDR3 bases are TGTGCCAGCACCCGACCCACTTCGGAGACCCAGTACTTC.

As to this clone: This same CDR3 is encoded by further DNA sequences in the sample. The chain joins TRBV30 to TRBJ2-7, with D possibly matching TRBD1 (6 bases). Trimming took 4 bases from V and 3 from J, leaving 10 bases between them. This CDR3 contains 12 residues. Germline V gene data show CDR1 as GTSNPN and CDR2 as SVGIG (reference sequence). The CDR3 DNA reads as TGTGCCTGGAAAGGACAGAGCTACGAGCAGTACTTC. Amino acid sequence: CAWKGQSYEQYF.

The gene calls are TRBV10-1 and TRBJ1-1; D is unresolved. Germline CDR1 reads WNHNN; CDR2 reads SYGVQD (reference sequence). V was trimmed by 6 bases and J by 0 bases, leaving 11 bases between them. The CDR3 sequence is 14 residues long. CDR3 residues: CASRTRHMNTEAFF. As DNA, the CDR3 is TGCGCCAGCAGGACGAGACATATGAACACTGAAGCTTTCTTT.

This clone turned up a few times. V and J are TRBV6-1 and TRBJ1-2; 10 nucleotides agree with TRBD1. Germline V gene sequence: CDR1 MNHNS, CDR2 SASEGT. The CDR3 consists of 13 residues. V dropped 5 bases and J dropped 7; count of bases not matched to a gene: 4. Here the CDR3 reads CASSPGQGLGYTF. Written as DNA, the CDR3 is TGTGCCAGCAGTCCGGGACAGGGGCTTGGCTACACCTTC.

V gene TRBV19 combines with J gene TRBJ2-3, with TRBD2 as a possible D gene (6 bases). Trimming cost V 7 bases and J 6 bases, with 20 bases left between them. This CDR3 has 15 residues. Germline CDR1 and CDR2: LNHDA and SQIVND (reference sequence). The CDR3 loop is CASTMEGEVGDTQYF. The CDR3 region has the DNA TGTGCCAGTACCATGGAAGGGGAGGTTGGGGATACGCAGTATTTT.

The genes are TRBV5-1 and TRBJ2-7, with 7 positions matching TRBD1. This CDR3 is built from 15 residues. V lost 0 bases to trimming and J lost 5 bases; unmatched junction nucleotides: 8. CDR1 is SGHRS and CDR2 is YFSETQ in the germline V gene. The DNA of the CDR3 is TGCGCCAGCAGCTTGGATACAGGGGAATGGGACGAGCAGTACTTC. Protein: CASSLDTGEWDEQYF.

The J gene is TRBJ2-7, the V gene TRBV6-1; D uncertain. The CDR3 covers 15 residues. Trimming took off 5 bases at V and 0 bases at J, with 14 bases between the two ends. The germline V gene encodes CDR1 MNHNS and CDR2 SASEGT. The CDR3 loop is CASSFTAPVSYEQYF. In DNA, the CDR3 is TGTGCCAGCAGTTTTACAGCCCCTGTCTCCTACGAGCAGTACTTC.

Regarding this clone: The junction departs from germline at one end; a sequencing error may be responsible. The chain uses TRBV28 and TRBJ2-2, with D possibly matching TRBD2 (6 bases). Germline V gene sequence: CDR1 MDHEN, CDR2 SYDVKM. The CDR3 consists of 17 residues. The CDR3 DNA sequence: TGTGCCAGCAGTTTATGGGTCCAATCGGGAGACACCAGGGAGCTGTTTTTT. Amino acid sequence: CASSLWVQSGDTRELFF.

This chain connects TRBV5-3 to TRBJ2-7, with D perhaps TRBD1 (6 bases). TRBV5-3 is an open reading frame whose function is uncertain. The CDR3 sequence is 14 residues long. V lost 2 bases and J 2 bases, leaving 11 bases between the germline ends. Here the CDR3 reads CARSFLEGAYEQYF. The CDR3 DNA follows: TGTGCCAGAAGCTTCCTCGAGGGGGCCTACGAGCAGTACTTC.

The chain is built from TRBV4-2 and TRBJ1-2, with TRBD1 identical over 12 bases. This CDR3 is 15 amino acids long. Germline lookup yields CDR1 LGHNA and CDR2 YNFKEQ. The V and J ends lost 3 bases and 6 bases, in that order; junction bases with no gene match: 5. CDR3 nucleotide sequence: TGTGCCAGCAGCCAGGGGACAGGGGGCGTGGATGGCTACACCTTC. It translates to CASSQGTGGVDGYTF.

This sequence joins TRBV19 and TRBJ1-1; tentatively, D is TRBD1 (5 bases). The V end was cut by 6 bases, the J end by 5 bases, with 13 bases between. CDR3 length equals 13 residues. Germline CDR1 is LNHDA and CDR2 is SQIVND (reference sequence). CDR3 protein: CASRPGPGTEAFF. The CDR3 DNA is TGTGCCAGTAGGCCAGGGCCGGGAACTGAAGCTTTCTTT.

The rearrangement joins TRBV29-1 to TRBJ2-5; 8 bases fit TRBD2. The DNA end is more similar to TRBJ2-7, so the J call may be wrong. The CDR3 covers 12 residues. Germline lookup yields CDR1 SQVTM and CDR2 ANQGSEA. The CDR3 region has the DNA TGCAGCGGCACTAGCGGATCCTACGAGCAGTACTTC. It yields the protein CSGTSGSYEQYF.

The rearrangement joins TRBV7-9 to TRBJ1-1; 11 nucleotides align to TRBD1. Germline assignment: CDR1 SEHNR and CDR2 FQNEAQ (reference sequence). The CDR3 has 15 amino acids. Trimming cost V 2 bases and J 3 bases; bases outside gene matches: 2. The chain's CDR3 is CASSLMGQGDTEAFF. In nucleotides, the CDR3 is TGTGCCAGCAGCTTAATGGGACAGGGGGACACTGAAGCTTTCTTT.

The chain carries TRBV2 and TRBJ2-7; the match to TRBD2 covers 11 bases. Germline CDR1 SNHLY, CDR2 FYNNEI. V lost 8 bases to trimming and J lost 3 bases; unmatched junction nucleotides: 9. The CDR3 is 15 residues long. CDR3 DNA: TGTGCCAGCTCCGGTATCACTAGCGGGAGCTACGAGCAGTACTTC. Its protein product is CASSGITSGSYEQYF.

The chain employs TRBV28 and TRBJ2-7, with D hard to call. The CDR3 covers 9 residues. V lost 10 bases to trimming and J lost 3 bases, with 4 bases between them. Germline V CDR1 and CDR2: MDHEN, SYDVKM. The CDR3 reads CANRYEQYF. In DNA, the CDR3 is TGTGCCAACCGCTACGAGCAGTACTTC.

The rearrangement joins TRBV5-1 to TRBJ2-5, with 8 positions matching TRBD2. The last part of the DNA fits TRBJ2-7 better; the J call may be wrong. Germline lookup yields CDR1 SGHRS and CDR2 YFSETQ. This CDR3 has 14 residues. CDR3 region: CASSLVAGSDEQYF. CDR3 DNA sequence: TGCGCCAGCAGCTTGGTAGCGGGATCAGACGAGCAGTACTTC.

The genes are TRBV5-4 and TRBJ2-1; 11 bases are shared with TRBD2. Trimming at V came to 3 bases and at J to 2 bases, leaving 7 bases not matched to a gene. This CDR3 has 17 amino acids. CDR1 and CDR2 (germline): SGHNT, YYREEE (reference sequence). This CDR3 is CASSWRVAGGTYNEQFF. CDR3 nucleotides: TGTGCCAGCAGCTGGAGAGTAGCGGGAGGGACCTACAATGAGCAGTTCTTC.

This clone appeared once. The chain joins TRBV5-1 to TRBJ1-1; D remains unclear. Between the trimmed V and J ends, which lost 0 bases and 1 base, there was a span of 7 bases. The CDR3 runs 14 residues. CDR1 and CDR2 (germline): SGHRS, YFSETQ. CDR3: CASSLGHGNTEAFF. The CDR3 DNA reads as TGCGCCAGCAGCTTGGGCCACGGGAACACTGAAGCTTTCTTT.

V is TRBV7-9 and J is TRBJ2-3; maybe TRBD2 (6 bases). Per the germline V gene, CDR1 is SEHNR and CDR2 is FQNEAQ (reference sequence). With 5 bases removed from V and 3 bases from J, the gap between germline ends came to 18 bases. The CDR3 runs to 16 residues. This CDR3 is CASSERPRAGTDTQYF. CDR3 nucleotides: TGTGCCAGCAGCGAAAGGCCACGAGCGGGTACAGATACGCAGTATTTT. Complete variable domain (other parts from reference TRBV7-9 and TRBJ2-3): DTGVSQNPRHKITKRGQNVTFRCDPISEHNRLYWYRQTLGQGPEFLTYFQNEAQLEKSRLLSDRFSAERPKGSFSTLEIQRTEQGDSAMYLCASSERPRAGTDTQYFGPGTRLTVL.

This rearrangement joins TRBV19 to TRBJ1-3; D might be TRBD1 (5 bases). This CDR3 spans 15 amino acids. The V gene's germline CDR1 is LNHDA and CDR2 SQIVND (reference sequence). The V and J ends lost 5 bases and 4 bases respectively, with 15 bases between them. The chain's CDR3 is CASSPNPGLGNTIYF. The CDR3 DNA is TGTGCCAGTAGTCCCAACCCAGGGCTCGGAAACACCATATATTTT.

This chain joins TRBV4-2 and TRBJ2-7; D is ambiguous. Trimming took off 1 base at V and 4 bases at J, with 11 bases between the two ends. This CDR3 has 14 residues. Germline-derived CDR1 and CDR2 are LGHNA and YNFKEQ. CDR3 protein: CASSQVGEGYEQYF. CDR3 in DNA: TGTGCCAGCAGCCAAGTTGGAGAAGGGTACGAGCAGTACTTC.

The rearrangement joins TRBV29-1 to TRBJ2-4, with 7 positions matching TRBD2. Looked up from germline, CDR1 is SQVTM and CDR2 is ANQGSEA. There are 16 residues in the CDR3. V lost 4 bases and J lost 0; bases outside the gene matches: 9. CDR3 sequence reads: CSVGERDRSAKNIQYF. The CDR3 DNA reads TGCAGCGTTGGAGAGCGGGACCGTTCAGCCAAAAACATTCAGTACTTC.

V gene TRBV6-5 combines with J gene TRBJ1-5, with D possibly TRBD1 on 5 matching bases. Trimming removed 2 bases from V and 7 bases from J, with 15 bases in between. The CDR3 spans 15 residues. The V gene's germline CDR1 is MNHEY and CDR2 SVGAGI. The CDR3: CASSYRAGWDQPQHF. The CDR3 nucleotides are TGTGCCAGCAGTTACAGGGCAGGGTGGGACCAGCCCCAGCATTTT.

The CDR3 sequence is CSARPLVEQYF. The DNA of the CDR3 is TGCAGTGCTCGGCCTTTGGTTGAGCAGTACTTC. This chain connects TRBV20-1 to TRBJ2-7; D unresolved. Germline assignment: CDR1 DFQATT and CDR2 SNEGSKA (reference sequence). Trimming shortened V by 5 bases and J by 7 bases, and 12 bases separated the two germline ends. The length of the CDR3 is 11 residues.